This TCR beta chain was profiled in a study of shared clonotypes between healthy human individuals. Study-level points and caveats: Several donors shared 5% to 5.5% of their naive CD4 clonotypes. Collection of samples was limited to blood; tissue repertoires likely differ.

TCRdb keeps only in-frame clones here, not all; method: immunoSEQ multiplex PCR. The table lists 600,000 to 750,000 clones, 55% to 75% of them singletons, with approximately 1.8% in the top ten. The ends were cut back, 0 bases at V and 0 bases at J, with 13 bases in the middle. The CDR3 totals 17 residues. The V gene's germline CDR1 is SGHRS and CDR2 YFSETQ. Of note for this clone: The antigen is unknown.

The sequenced sample consisted of memory CD4+ T cells sorted from blood. Subset in this sample: CD45RA-negative fraction. The TCR sequence derives from a woman in her twenties or thirties in good health. The chain recombines TRBV5-1 with TRBJ1-5; D may be TRBD1 (6 bases). Here the CDR3 reads CASSLDGGAYSNQPQHF. CDR3 in DNA: TGCGCCAGCAGCTTGGATGGGGGGGCGTATAGCAATCAGCCCCAGCATTTT.